The 29 T cell receptor beta chains in this list originate from one sample, sequenced in a study of T cell repertoires in cytomegalovirus infection. The antigens of these receptors remain unknown. TCRdb called the reads again in MiXCR, with one record for every CDR3 protein. The sample holds roughly 920,000 distinct CDR3 sequences, approximately 33% seen once. This specimen consisted of cultured CD8+ T cells from PBMCs, obtained from culture after CMV antigen stimulation. Source of these receptors: a human donor in good health (CMV status not recorded). Some clones in this sample may be carry-over from other donors' samples.

This clonotype was recorded many times. V and J are TRBV7-6 and TRBJ1-1; TRBD1 is a possible D gene (5 bases). Trimming stripped 5 bases from V and 2 bases from J, with 12 bases between. The CDR3 is made up of 14 amino acids. Germline V CDR1 and CDR2: SGHVS, FNYEAQ. The CDR3 here is CASSPGRVNTEAFF. The CDR3 DNA reads as TGTGCCAGCAGCCCGGGACGGGTCAACACTGAAGCTTTCTTT.

This clonotype has a count of ten or more. This chain uses TRBV6-1 with TRBJ1-5; D perhaps matches TRBD1 (5 bases). The ends were cut back, 2 bases at V and 3 bases at J, with 23 bases in the middle. Germline-derived CDR1 and CDR2 are MNHNS and SASEGT. The CDR3 extends over 19 amino acids. The CDR3 here is CASSESTQVFRAFNQPQHF. DNA of the CDR3: TGTGCCAGCAGTGAATCTACACAGGTCTTTCGAGCTTTCAATCAGCCCCAGCATTTT.

The chain recombines TRBV6-6 with TRBJ2-3; TRBD2 might be the D (7 bases). Germline loops: CDR1 MNHNY, CDR2 SVGAGI (reference sequence). V was clipped by 0 bases and J by 0 bases, with 13 bases between them. CDR3 length: 17 residues. The CDR3 region is CASSYSGGGTSTDTQYF. The CDR3, as DNA: TGTGCCAGCAGTTACTCAGGGGGGGGAACTAGCACAGATACGCAGTATTTT.

This clonotype was found a few times. The gene calls are TRBV6-6 and TRBJ2-1; no definite D call. The CDR3 spans 14 residues. Germline V CDR1 and CDR2: MNHNY, SVGAGI (reference sequence). V lost 2 bases to trimming and J lost 4 bases, with 9 bases between them. DNA for the CDR3: TGTGCCAGCAGTTACGGGCAGTTTTACAATGAGCAGTTCTTC. This codes for CASSYGQFYNEQFF.

The V and J genes are TRBV14 and TRBJ2-1; the match to TRBD2 covers 8 bases. The CDR3 contains 19 residues. Germline V CDR1 and CDR2: SGHDN, FVKESK. The V segment lost 0 bases and the J segment 8 bases; nucleotides outside the gene matches: 18. CDR3 protein: CASSQDPGWRGELLDEQFF. The DNA for the CDR3 is TGTGCCAGCAGCCAAGATCCTGGATGGCGGGGGGAGTTGTTGGATGAGCAGTTCTTC. The full variable domain, in which reference TRBV14 and TRBJ2-1 provide the parts outside the CDR3, is EAGVTQFPSHSVIEKGQTVTLRCDPISGHDNLYWYRRVMGKEIKFLLHFVKESKQDESGMPNNRFLAERTGGTYSTLKVQPAELEDSGVYFCASSQDPGWRGELLDEQFFGPGTRLTVL.

The chain links TRBV18 to TRBJ2-3, with D perhaps matching TRBD2 (6 bases). There are 16 residues in the CDR3. Trimming stripped 2 bases from V and 4 bases from J, with 16 bases between. In germline, CDR1 is KGHSH, CDR2 LQKENI. CDR3 nucleotide sequence: TGTGCCAGCTCACCATTTGGCGGGATGGGCCCAGATACGCAGTATTTT. Protein sequence: CASSPFGGMGPDTQYF.

The chain uses TRBV11-1 and TRBJ1-1, with D possibly matching TRBD1 (5 bases). CDR3 length: 13 residues. From germline, CDR1 is SGHAT and CDR2 FQDESV (reference sequence). V was shortened by 3 bases and J by 7 bases, with 12 bases between the two germline ends. The CDR3 reads CASSFQGPREAFF. The DNA for the CDR3 is TGTGCCAGCAGCTTTCAGGGTCCGCGTGAAGCTTTCTTT.

This clonotype was detected only a few times. The chain employs TRBV10-3 and TRBJ2-7; D not resolved. From germline, CDR1 is ENHRY and CDR2 SYGVKD. The CDR3 extends over 12 amino acids. V lost 2 bases to trimming and J lost 4 bases, with 6 bases between them. DNA of the CDR3: TGTGCCATCAGTGAGGCTGGATACGAGCAGTACGTC. Amino acids: CAISEAGYEQYV.

This chain connects TRBV7-9 to TRBJ2-1, with 10 bases fitting TRBD1. Germline V gene sequence: CDR1 SEHNR, CDR2 FQNEAQ (reference sequence). CDR3 length: 16 amino acids. The J segment lost 5 bases and the V segment lost 5 bases, leaving 9 bases of the junction unmatched. CDR3 protein: CASSPGGTGVNNEQFF. The CDR3 DNA reads as TGTGCCAGCAGCCCCGGCGGGACAGGGGTGAACAATGAGCAGTTCTTC. The entire variable domain, with the rest obtained from reference TRBV7-9 and TRBJ2-1, is as follows: DTGVSQNPRHKITKRGQNVTFRCDPISEHNRLYWYRQTLGQGPEFLTYFQNEAQLEKSRLLSDRFSAERPKGSFSTLEIQRTEQGDSAMYLCASSPGGTGVNNEQFFGPGTRLTVL.

This clonotype showed up many times. J is TRBJ2-5 and V is TRBV7-8; no clear D gene. Trimming left V 4 bases short and J 1 base short, with 10 bases between. CDR1 SGHVS and CDR2 FQNEAQ come from the germline V gene. This CDR3 comprises 14 residues. The CDR3 loop is CASSWVGVQETQYF. The CDR3 region has the DNA TGTGCCAGCAGCTGGGTCGGCGTCCAAGAGACCCAGTACTTC. The complete variable domain, with remaining parts taken from reference TRBV7-8 and TRBJ2-5, reads GAGVSQSPRYKVAKRGQDVALRCDPISGHVSLFWYQQALGQGPEFLTYFQNEAQLDKSGLPSDRFFAERPEGSVSTLKIQRTQQEDSAVYLCASSWVGVQETQYFGPGTRLLVL.

This chain connects TRBV15 to TRBJ2-5; TRBD2 agrees at 13 bases. Germline values: CDR1 LNHNV, CDR2 YYDKDF (reference sequence). The CDR3 is 14 amino acids. Unmatched junction bases numbered 4, after V lost 7 bases and J lost 5 bases. In DNA, the CDR3 is TGTGCCACCAAGGGACTAGCGGGGAGGGAGACCCAGTACTTC. Translation: CATKGLAGRETQYF. The full variable domain, completed using reference TRBV15 and TRBJ2-5, is DAMVIQNPRYQVTQFGKPVTLSCSQTLNHNVMYWYQQKSSQAPKLLFHYYDKDFNNEADTPDNFQSRRPNTSFCFLDIRSPGLGDTAMYLCATKGLAGRETQYFGPGTRLLVL.

V is TRBV7-6 and J is TRBJ2-1; no clear D. The CDR3 runs 13 residues. CDR1 and CDR2 (germline): SGHVS, FNYEAQ. V lost 5 bases, J lost 9 bases, and 14 bases lay in between. The DNA of the CDR3 is TGTGCCAGCAGCGCACCTGGGTGGGGTGAGCAGTTCTTC. It specifies CASSAPGWGEQFF. Complete variable domain (other parts from reference TRBV7-6 and TRBJ2-1): GAGVSQSPRYKVTKRGQDVALRCDPISGHVSLYWYRQALGQGPEFLTYFNYEAQQDKSGLPNDRFSAERPEGSISTLTIQRTEQRDSAMYRCASSAPGWGEQFFGPGTRLTVL.

J is TRBJ1-5 and V is TRBV20-1, with a tentative D call TRBD1 (5 bases). Germline V gene sequence: CDR1 DFQATT, CDR2 SNEGSKA (reference sequence). V was pared by 6 bases and J by 7 bases, with 19 bases between. The CDR3 has 14 residues. Here the CDR3 reads CSANQGEGLQPQHF. The CDR3 DNA sequence: TGCAGTGCAAACCAGGGTGAGGGATTGCAGCCCCAGCATTTT.

Of note for this clonotype: A much larger clone sits a single nucleotide away, making a read error possible. The CDR3 loop reads CASSLASGQAYEQYF. CDR3 nucleotide sequence: TGTGCCAGCAGCTTAGCCTCCGGACAGGCCTACGAGCAGTACTTC. The chain joins TRBV7-2 to TRBJ2-7; 7 nucleotides agree with TRBD1. The CDR3 totals 15 residues. The V gene's germline CDR1 is SGHTA and CDR2 FQGNSA. Losses at the gene ends were 0 bases for V and 2 bases for J; bases not matched to a gene: 4.

V and J are TRBV7-9 and TRBJ1-2; D not resolved. V lost 5 bases to trimming and J lost 2 bases, with 24 bases between them. The germline gives CDR1 SEHNR, CDR2 FQNEAQ (reference sequence). The CDR3 consists of 18 residues. For the CDR3, the DNA is TGTGCCAGCAGCCGCAGACAAGTACTAACGAATTTCAACTATGGCTACACCTTC. Translating gives CASSRRQVLTNFNYGYTF.

This clonotype was counted between two and nine times. At one of its ends the junction is not consistent with the germline gene, which may arise from a read error. The chain links TRBV5-1 to TRBJ2-7; D may match TRBD1 or TRBD2 (5 bases each). The CDR3 totals 14 residues. Per germline, CDR1 SGHRS and CDR2 YFSETQ. The CDR3 region has the DNA TGCGCCAGTAGCTCAGGGTCGTACGGGGACGAGCAGTACTTC. It encodes CASSSGSYGDEQYF.

At least ten counts were recorded for this clonotype. This chain joins TRBV7-6 and TRBJ1-2; no clear D gene. Germline V CDR1 and CDR2: SGHVS, FNYEAQ. The CDR3 length is 17 residues. V was trimmed by 0 bases and J by 2 bases, leaving 16 bases between them. CDR3 bases: TGTGCCAGCAGCTTAGCGCGCAACACCCCTGGAAACTATGGCTACACCTTC. This sequence encodes CASSLARNTPGNYGYTF. Based on the CDR3 plus reference TRBV7-6 and TRBJ1-2, the full variable domain is GAGVSQSPRYKVTKRGQDVALRCDPISGHVSLYWYRQALGQGPEFLTYFNYEAQQDKSGLPNDRFSAERPEGSISTLTIQRTEQRDSAMYRCASSLARNTPGNYGYTFGSGTRLTVV.

The chain recombines TRBV5-6 with TRBJ1-4; TRBD1 might be the D (6 bases). Germline V gene lookup returns CDR1 SGHDT and CDR2 YYEEEE. This CDR3 has 15 amino acids. V dropped 3 bases and J dropped 6 bases, with 15 bases sitting between them. CDR3 residues: CASSSTGYGDEKLFF. DNA of the CDR3: TGTGCCAGCAGCTCAACAGGGTATGGAGATGAAAAACTGTTTTTT.

This clonotype was seen repeatedly, ten times or more. The V gene is TRBV7-8, the J gene TRBJ2-1; 7 bases line up with TRBD2. V shed 0 bases and J 4 bases; nucleotides not matched to a gene: 3. Germline V lookup: CDR1 SGHVS, CDR2 FQNEAQ. CDR3 length equals 15 residues. The CDR3 is CASSLARGGYNEQFF. CDR3 nucleotide sequence: TGTGCCAGCAGCTTAGCGCGCGGGGGATACAATGAGCAGTTCTTC.

This clonotype was detected a few times. CDR3 sequence (DNA): TGTGCCAGCAGACCACAGGAACGGCCAACTAAAGAGACCCAGTACTTC. Residues: CASRPQERPTKETQYF. J is TRBJ2-5 and V is TRBV28; the D gene is possibly TRBD1 (5 bases). The V end was cut by 6 bases, the J end by 3 bases, with 20 bases between. CDR1 is MDHEN and CDR2 is SYDVKM in the germline V gene. The CDR3 is 16 amino acids.

The sample holds many counts of this clonotype. The chain recombines TRBV7-8 with TRBJ2-4; D is ambiguous. The CDR3 length is 19 residues. The V gene's germline CDR1 is SGHVS and CDR2 FQNEAQ. V lost 5 bases and J lost 0, with 23 bases in between. The CDR3 here is CASSTGWTALELAKNIQYF. The CDR3 nucleotides are TGTGCCAGCAGCACGGGCTGGACGGCGTTAGAGCTAGCCAAAAACATTCAGTACTTC.

This chain joins TRBV2 and TRBJ1-2, with a possible D match to TRBD1 (6 bases). The germline V gene has CDR1 SNHLY and CDR2 FYNNEI. V lost 4 bases, J lost 4 bases, and 10 bases lay in between. This CDR3 comprises 13 residues. The CDR3 here is CASSVGGGYGYTF. The DNA of the CDR3 is TGTGCCAGCAGTGTAGGGGGTGGCTATGGCTACACCTTC.

This clonotype was observed many times. The CDR3 spells CASSLQIFSGNTIYF. The CDR3 DNA is TGTGCCAGCAGCTTACAGATCTTCTCTGGAAACACCATATATTTT. This sequence joins TRBV7-2 and TRBJ1-3; the D is unclear. The CDR3 loop spans 15 amino acids. Germline-derived CDR1 and CDR2 are SGHTA and FQGNSA. The V end was cut by 2 bases, the J end by 0 bases, with 8 bases between.

The CDR3 DNA reads as TGTGCCAGCAGCTTCGCCGGGACCTACGACACCGGGGAGCTGTTTTTT. Residues: CASSFAGTYDTGELFF. This rearrangement joins TRBV6-2 or TRBV6-3 to TRBJ2-2; the D call may be TRBD1 or TRBD2 (5 bases each). Trimming removed 6 bases at V and 3 bases at J, with 17 bases between. The germline gives CDR1 MNHEY, CDR2 SVGEGT. The length of the CDR3 is 16 residues.

The chain carries TRBV12-3 or TRBV12-4 and TRBJ2-5; 9 bases are a match to TRBD1. V trimming: 3 bases; J trimming: 7 bases; junction bases outside the gene matches: 6. CDR3 size: 14 residues. The DNA for the CDR3 is TGTGCCAGCAGTTTGACAGGGGGTTCAGGGACCCAGTACTTC. It translates to CASSLTGGSGTQYF.

The rearrangement joins TRBV19 to TRBJ1-5; 8 bases map to TRBD1. Germline CDR1 is LNHDA and CDR2 is SQIVND (reference sequence). This CDR3 spans 17 amino acids. After removal of 4 bases from V and 3 bases from J, the junction contained 11 bases not matched to a gene. This chain's CDR3 is CASSTPPDRGYNQPQHF. CDR3 nucleotides: TGTGCCAGTAGTACGCCCCCTGACAGGGGTTACAATCAGCCCCAGCATTTT.

This clonotype was seen a few times. The V call is TRBV2, the J call TRBJ2-3; D is perhaps TRBD2 (6 bases). The CDR3 loop spans 11 amino acids. V shed 6 bases and J shed 7 bases, with 8 bases lying between them. The germline CDR1 and CDR2 sequences are SNHLY and FYNNEI. Written as DNA, the CDR3 is TGTGCCAGCAGGGGGGGAAATACGCAGTATTTT. It codes for CASRGGNTQYF.

This clonotype was detected only once. This chain links TRBV7-9 with TRBJ1-2, with 8 bases fitting TRBD1. The trim removed 10 bases at V and 4 bases at J, leaving 5 bases unmatched. The CDR3 consists of 12 residues. Germline V gene lookup returns CDR1 SEHNR and CDR2 FQNEAQ (reference sequence). The DNA of the CDR3 is TGTGCCAACATAACAGGGGGCTATGGCTACACCTTC. It codes for CANITGGYGYTF.

The sample holds a few counts of this clonotype. This chain joins TRBV5-8 and TRBJ2-3; no firm D call. This CDR3 spans 13 amino acids. V dropped 6 bases and J dropped 4 bases, with 12 bases sitting between them. CDR1 SGHTS and CDR2 YDEGEE come from the germline V gene. The CDR3 region is CASTKFPPDTQYF. The CDR3 DNA reads TGTGCCAGCACCAAGTTCCCGCCAGATACGCAGTATTTT. The whole variable domain, remainder taken from reference TRBV5-8 and TRBJ2-3, is EAGVTQSPTHLIKTRGQQATLRCSPISGHTSVYWYQQALGLGLQFLLWYDEGEERNRGNFPPRFSGRQFPNYSSELNVNALELEDSALYLCASTKFPPDTQYFGPGTRLTVL.